The rows below give T cell receptor beta chains drawn from one sample of a study of blood T cell repertoires in COVID-19. TCRdb's table, derived via immunoSEQ multiplex PCR, lists solely in-frame clones and lacks some. The sample holds approximately 58,000 clones, about 77% seen once. Sequencing was carried out using peripheral blood. These receptors originate from a man in his 70s with active or convalescent COVID-19. Both conserved end residues are part of each CDR3. Each record gives: D gene, J gene, clone size, V gene, CDR3 DNA, CDR3 protein. The D gene is left open where the match is weak. The size field is filled for only some rows; it gives once, few, many or a size class.

TRBD1,TRBJ1-4,once,TRBV5-1,TGCGCCAGCAGAGGACAGGGCGCAACTAATGAAAAACTGTTTTTT,CASRGQGATNEKLFF
TRBD1,TRBJ1-5,NA,TRBV30,TGTGCCTGGGGGGAGGGGGCAGGGGGCAATCAGCCCCAGCATTTT,CAWGEGAGGNQPQHF
TRBD2,TRBJ2-1,once,TRBV11-3,TGTGCCAGCAGCTTAGGTGTCTGGACTAGCGGGAGCAATGAGCAGTTCTTC,CASSLGVWTSGSNEQFF
NA,TRBJ1-1,NA,TRBV30,TGTGCCTGGAGTGTACAGTGGGGGCGGGGGATGAACACTGAAGCTTTCTTT,CAWSVQWGRGMNTEAFF
NA,TRBJ1-5,NA,TRBV24-1,TGTGCCACCAGTGACCCCTCAGGCAATCAGCCCCAGCATTTT,CATSDPSGNQPQHF
NA,TRBJ1-1,few,TRBV28,TGTGCCAGCAGGGGGCCGGGTCCGAACACTGAAGCTTTCTTT,CASRGPGPNTEAFF
TRBD1,TRBJ2-2,NA,TRBV5-6,TGTGCCAGCAGACGGGACAGTCCGAACACCGGGGAGCTGTTTTTT,CASRRDSPNTGELFF
NA,TRBJ1-5,NA,TRBV11-3,TGTGCCAGCAGCTTAGATATCAATCAGCCCCAGCATTTT,CASSLDINQPQHF
NA,TRBJ2-3,NA,TRBV9,TGTGCCAGCAGCGGCAGGGGTTTAGGGCGTCGAGATACGCAGTATTTT,CASSGRGLGRRDTQYF
NA,TRBJ1-2,NA,TRBV2,TGTGCCAGCAGTGACCACACCACAAATGGCTACACCTTC,CASSDHTTNGYTF
TRBD1,TRBJ1-2,NA,TRBV3-1/TRBV3-2,TGTGCCAGCAGCCCAGGGGGTCGAGATGGCTACACCTTC,CASSPGGRDGYTF
TRBD2,TRBJ2-3,NA,TRBV9,TGTGCCAGCAGCGTAAGCGGGGGTTCAGATACGCAGTATTTT,CASSVSGGSDTQYF
NA,TRBJ1-4,NA,TRBV4-2,TGTGCCAGCAGCCGGAATGGGCAGGGCCCCACAACTAATGAAAAACTGTTTTTT,CASSRNGQGPTTNEKLFF
NA,TRBJ1-2,once,TRBV2,TGTGCCAGCAGTGAAGGGAACAGGGAAGTGGGGTATGGCTACACCTTC,CASSEGNREVGYGYTF
NA,TRBJ2-4,NA,TRBV6-6,TGTGCCAGCAGAAACCCGCGCATTCAGTACTTC,CASRNPRIQYF
NA,TRBJ2-7,once,TRBV7-8,TGTGCCAGCAGCTTAGGGGGGGGGCACTCCGAGCAGTACTTC,CASSLGGGHSEQYF
TRBD1,TRBJ2-7,NA,TRBV27,TGTGCCAGCAGTGGCACGGGACAGGGCCCCTACGAGCAGTACTTC,CASSGTGQGPYEQYF
NA,TRBJ1-2,NA,TRBV9,TGTGCCAGCAGCGCATACTCAGGGCTAAACTATGGCTACACCTTC,CASSAYSGLNYGYTF
NA,TRBJ1-3,NA,TRBV6-6,TGTGCCAGCAGGAGAGGTATGGCGGCTGGAAACACCATATATTTT,CASRRGMAAGNTIYF
NA,TRBJ2-7,NA,TRBV9,TGTGCCAGCAGCGGGACTGATTTCTACGAGCAGTACTTC,CASSGTDFYEQYF
NA,TRBJ2-1,NA,TRBV14,TGTGCCAGCAGCTGGGGAAGGGGCCTAAAGAATGAGCAGTTCTTC,CASSWGRGLKNEQFF
TRBD1,TRBJ1-1,NA,TRBV4-1,TGCGCCAGCAGCCAGATATCAGGGGGCACTGAAGCTTTCTTT,CASSQISGGTEAFF
TRBD1,TRBJ2-7,NA,TRBV5-1,TGCGCCAGCAGCTACGACAGGGGGTCCTACGAGCAGTACTTC,CASSYDRGSYEQYF
TRBD1,TRBJ2-2,NA,TRBV7-3,TGTGCCAGCAGCTCCCGACAGGGAACGAACACCGGGGAGCTGTTTTTT,CASSSRQGTNTGELFF
TRBD1,TRBJ2-1,NA,TRBV2,TGTGCCAGCAGGGGGGACAGGTTAGACAATGAGCAGTTCTTC,CASRGDRLDNEQFF
TRBD2,TRBJ2-5,NA,TRBV4-3,TGCGCCAGCAGCCCGCGACTAGCGGGGGAATTAGACGCGGAGACCCAGTACTTC,CASSPRLAGELDAETQYF
NA,TRBJ1-6,once,TRBV6-1,TGTGCCAGCAGTGAAGCCGTGGGAGGTTCACCCCTCCACTTT,CASSEAVGGSPLHF
TRBD1,TRBJ2-1,NA,TRBV7-3,TGTGCCAGCAGCTTACATACAGGGGCCATCTTAAATGAGCAGTTCTTC,CASSLHTGAILNEQFF
NA,TRBJ2-3,NA,TRBV2,TGTGCCAGCAGTGAAGACAAGGGGGTAGCGGGCCACAAAGATACGCAGTATTTT,CASSEDKGVAGHKDTQYF
TRBD2,TRBJ2-1,NA,TRBV19,TGTGCCAGTACATCTAGCGGGAGGTACAATGAGCAGTTCTTC,CASTSSGRYNEQFF
NA,TRBJ2-2,NA,TRBV11-3,TGTGCCAGCAGCTCCCCGGCGGGACGAAACACCGGGGAGCTGTTTTTT,CASSSPAGRNTGELFF
NA,TRBJ1-6,NA,TRBV12-3/TRBV12-4,TGTGCCAGCAACTACGGGTCGTCACCCCTCCACTTT,CASNYGSSPLHF
NA,TRBJ1-1,NA,TRBV3-1/TRBV3-2,TGTGCCAGCAGCCCTCGAGGGGGGGCGCGCCGCACTGAAGCTTTCTTT,CASSPRGGARRTEAFF
NA,TRBJ1-1,NA,TRBV2,TGTGCCAGCACCTTAGGTAGGGGCAACACTGAAGCTTTCTTT,CASTLGRGNTEAFF
TRBD2,TRBJ2-5,NA,TRBV10-1,TGCGCCAGCAGGGGCGGGAGGGGACAAGAGACCCAGTACTTC,CASRGGRGQETQYF
TRBD1,TRBJ1-2,NA,TRBV2,TGTGCCAGCAGCGCCTTGGGGACAGCTCTTTCAAACTATGGCTACACCTTC,CASSALGTALSNYGYTF
NA,TRBJ1-1,once,TRBV6-6,TGTGCCAGCAGTTACTCTTCCCCGGGTTCGGCTTTCTTT,CASSYSSPGSAFF
NA,TRBJ2-7,NA,TRBV4-3,TGCGCCAGCAGCCAAGGGGGTAGGGGTGTCTACGAGCAGTACTTC,CASSQGGRGVYEQYF